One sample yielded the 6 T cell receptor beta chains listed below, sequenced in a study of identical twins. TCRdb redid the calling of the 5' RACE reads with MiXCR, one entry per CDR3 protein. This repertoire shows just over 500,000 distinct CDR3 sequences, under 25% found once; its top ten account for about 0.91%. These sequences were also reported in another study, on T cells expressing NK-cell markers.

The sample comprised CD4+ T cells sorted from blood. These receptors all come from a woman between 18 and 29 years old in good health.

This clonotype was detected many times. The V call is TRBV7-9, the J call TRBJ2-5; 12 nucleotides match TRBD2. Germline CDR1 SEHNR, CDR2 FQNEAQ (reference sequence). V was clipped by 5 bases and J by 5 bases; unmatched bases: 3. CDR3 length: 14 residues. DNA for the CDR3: TGTGCCAGCAGCCAAGGACTAGCGGGGGAGACCCAGTACTTC. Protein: CASSQGLAGETQYF.

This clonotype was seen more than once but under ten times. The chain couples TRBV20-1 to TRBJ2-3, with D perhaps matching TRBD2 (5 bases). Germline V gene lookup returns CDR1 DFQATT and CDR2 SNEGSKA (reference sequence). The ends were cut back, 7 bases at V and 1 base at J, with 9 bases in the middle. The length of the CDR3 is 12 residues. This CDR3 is CSGISGTDTQYF. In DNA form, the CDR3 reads TGCAGTGGGATTAGCGGCACAGATACGCAGTATTTT.

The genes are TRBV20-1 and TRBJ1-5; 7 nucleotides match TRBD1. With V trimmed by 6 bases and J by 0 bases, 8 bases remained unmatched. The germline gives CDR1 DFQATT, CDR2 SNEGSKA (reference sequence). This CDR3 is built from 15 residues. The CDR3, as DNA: TGCAGTGCCACTCGGGGACAGTATAGCAATCAGCCCCAGCATTTT. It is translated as CSATRGQYSNQPQHF.

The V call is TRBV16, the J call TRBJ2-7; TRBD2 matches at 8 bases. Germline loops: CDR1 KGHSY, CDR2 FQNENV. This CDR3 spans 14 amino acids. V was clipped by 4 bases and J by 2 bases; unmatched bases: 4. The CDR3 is CASSPTAGAYEQYF. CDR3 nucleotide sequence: TGTGCCAGCAGCCCAACAGCGGGGGCCTACGAGCAGTACTTC.

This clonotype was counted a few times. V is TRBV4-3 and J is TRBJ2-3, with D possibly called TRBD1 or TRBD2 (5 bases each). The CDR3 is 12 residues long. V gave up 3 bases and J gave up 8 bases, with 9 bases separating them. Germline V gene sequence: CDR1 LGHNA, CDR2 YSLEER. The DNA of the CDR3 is TGCGCCAGCAGCCAGGTTGGGGGTACGCAGTATTTT. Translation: CASSQVGGTQYF.

CDR3 region: CASSLVTGGDYGYTF. DNA of the CDR3: TGTGCCAGCAGCTTAGTTACAGGGGGCGACTATGGCTACACCTTC. The chain employs TRBV7-9 and TRBJ1-2; 9 bases line up with TRBD1. Trimming cost V 1 base and J 3 bases; bases outside gene matches: 3. This CDR3 spans 15 amino acids. The germline gives CDR1 SEHNR, CDR2 FQNEAQ (reference sequence).